The sequence of this TCR beta chain was determined in a study of shared clonotypes between healthy human individuals. General study results and limits: Deeper or shallower sequencing was expected to change how clonotypes are shared among donors.

A remark on this clone: Its target is unknown.

The protocol was immunoSEQ multiplex PCR, while the TCRdb copy is restricted to in-frame clones and leaves out a portion. Of roughly 500,000 clones detected, roughly 77% appear once; the ten largest clones hold about 13%. The TCR originated in a middle-aged woman in good health. Some clones in this sample may be carry-over from other donors' samples. The sequenced sample was PBMCs.

CDR3 protein: CASSQGQGSEKLFF. Here the CDR3 DNA reads TGCGCCAGCAGCCAAGGACAGGGTAGTGAAAAACTGTTTTTT. V gene TRBV4-3 combines with J gene TRBJ1-4; 7 bases are a match to TRBD1. The CDR3 length is 14 residues. Germline V gene data show CDR1 as LGHNA and CDR2 as YSLEER. Trimming removed 1 base from V and 7 bases from J; junction bases left unmatched: 3.